Presented here are 14 T cell receptor beta chains from one specimen sequenced in a study of sequential checkpoint blockade in melanoma. TCRdb keeps only in-frame clones here, not all; method: immunoSEQ multiplex PCR. The repertoire holds several thousand clones, roughly two thirds seen once, with about 25% in the top ten. Indicated treatment: randomized to nivolumab then ipilimumab (arm A) or the reverse (arm B). The sequencing used CD8+ T cells sorted from blood (inferred from file names), collected from a patient given nivolumab and ipilimumab in sequence. These TCRs come from a human donor with melanoma.

This clone is medium-sized within its sample. The chain carries TRBV6-4 and TRBJ2-1; TRBD2 is a possible D gene (5 bases). This CDR3 has 15 amino acids. Germline values: CDR1 MRHNA, CDR2 SNTAGT. The V end was cut by 6 bases, the J end by 0 bases, with 12 bases between. As DNA, the CDR3 is TGTGCCAGCAGAAGGACTGTAGACTCCTACAATGAGCAGTTCTTC. This gives the protein CASRRTVDSYNEQFF.

The chain links TRBV19 to TRBJ1-4; D gene ambiguous. Germline values: CDR1 LNHDA, CDR2 SQIVND (reference sequence). Trimming stripped 4 bases from V and 0 bases from J, with 6 bases between. The CDR3 contains 14 residues. CDR3 coding DNA: TGTGCCAGTAGTAGGAGGGCAACTAATGAAAAACTGTTTTTT. Translating it yields CASSRRATNEKLFF.

The chain couples TRBV13 to TRBJ2-1, with TRBD1 as a possible D gene (6 bases). V was cut by 5 bases and J by 0 bases, with 14 bases left in between. The CDR3 length is 16 residues. Germline CDR1 is PRHDT and CDR2 is FYEKMQ (reference sequence). For the CDR3, the DNA is TGTGCCAGCAGCCCCCGACAGGATAGCTCCTACAATGAGCAGTTCTTC. It encodes CASSPRQDSSYNEQFF.

The J gene is TRBJ2-7, the V gene TRBV4-3; no reliable D call. The V gene's germline CDR1 is LGHNA and CDR2 YSLEER. V was cut by 2 bases and J by 0 bases, with 11 bases left in between. This CDR3 has 15 residues. The CDR3 DNA sequence: TGCGCCAGCAGCCAATACGACACCTCCTCCTACGAGCAGTACTTC. This translates into CASSQYDTSSYEQYF.

This clone came up once. The V gene is TRBV6-5, the J gene TRBJ2-5; D may be TRBD1 (7 bases). This CDR3 is 14 amino acids long. The V and J ends lost 6 bases and 5 bases respectively, with 16 bases between them. Germline assignment: CDR1 MNHEY and CDR2 SVGAGI. The CDR3 protein is CASRTDREVETQYF. In nucleotides, the CDR3 is TGTGCCAGCAGAACAGACAGGGAGGTCGAGACCCAGTACTTC.

This chain joins TRBV19 and TRBJ1-1; D is undetermined. Per the germline V gene, CDR1 is LNHDA and CDR2 is SQIVND (reference sequence). CDR3 length: 13 amino acids. V gave up 1 base and J gave up 1 base, with 4 bases separating them. CDR3 coding DNA: TGTGCCAGTAGTATAGTTAAGAACACTGAAGCTTTCTTT. Translating it yields CASSIVKNTEAFF.

The V and J genes are TRBV7-8 and TRBJ2-7; TRBD1 matches at 9 bases. Per germline, CDR1 SGHVS and CDR2 FQNEAQ. The CDR3 extends over 14 amino acids. Losses at the gene ends were 5 bases for V and 4 bases for J; bases not matched to a gene: 6. CDR3 nucleotide sequence: TGTGCCAGCAGCCCCCAGGACAGGGGTTACGAGCAGTACTTC. This gives the protein CASSPQDRGYEQYF. The full variable domain, its missing parts supplied by reference TRBV7-8 and TRBJ2-7, is GAGVSQSPRYKVAKRGQDVALRCDPISGHVSLFWYQQALGQGPEFLTYFQNEAQLDKSGLPSDRFFAERPEGSVSTLKIQRTQQEDSAVYLCASSPQDRGYEQYFGPGTRLTVT.

This clone was observed a single time. The chain joins TRBV6-4 to TRBJ2-3; 10 bases agree with TRBD1. The junction had 5 bases not matched to a gene; V was cut back by 4 bases and J by 4 bases. CDR1 and CDR2 (germline): MRHNA, SNTAGT. This CDR3 spans 15 amino acids. CDR3 DNA sequence: TGTGCCAGCAGTGTGACAGGGGGCGCATCAGATACGCAGTATTTT. Protein sequence: CASSVTGGASDTQYF.

This clone appeared a single time. The chain combines TRBV5-6 with TRBJ2-4, with 7 bases lining up with TRBD1. The V gene end was trimmed by 2 bases and the J gene end by 0 bases; junction bases not matched to a gene: 5. The V gene's germline CDR1 is SGHDT and CDR2 YYEEEE. There are 16 residues in the CDR3. The CDR3: CASSLPGQIAKNIQYF. DNA for the CDR3: TGTGCCAGCAGCTTACCGGGACAGATAGCCAAAAACATTCAGTACTTC.

This chain uses TRBV4-3 with TRBJ2-7; D perhaps matches TRBD2 (5 bases). The CDR3 contains 16 residues. Germline loops: CDR1 LGHNA, CDR2 YSLEER. Deletions cut 1 base from V and 2 bases from J, with 15 bases between. CDR3 protein: CASSQGRRPKTYEQYF. The CDR3 DNA reads as TGCGCCAGCAGCCAAGGGAGGCGGCCTAAAACCTACGAGCAGTACTTC.

The sample holds a few counts of this clone. The chain carries TRBV4-3 and TRBJ1-2, with 9 nucleotides matching TRBD1. This CDR3 comprises 14 residues. The J segment lost 6 bases and the V segment lost 3 bases, leaving 5 bases of the junction unmatched. Germline CDR1 is LGHNA and CDR2 is YSLEER. CDR3 loop: CASSQNRGLDGYTF. The CDR3 nucleotides read TGCGCCAGCAGCCAGAACAGGGGGCTCGATGGCTACACCTTC.

In this sample, this clone turned up once. The rearrangement uses TRBV6-5 and TRBJ2-1, with a weak D call TRBD1 (7 bases). The CDR3 sequence is 13 residues long. V was shortened by 6 bases and J by 4 bases, with 10 bases between the two germline ends. The germline V gene encodes CDR1 MNHEY and CDR2 SVGAGI. In DNA form, the CDR3 reads TGTGCCAGCAGGGCGGGACAGTACAATGAGCAGTTCTTC. This gives the protein CASRAGQYNEQFF.

This clone was counted between two and nine times. With a far larger clone one base away, a read error is the likely cause. This rearrangement joins TRBV19 to TRBJ2-7, with D possibly TRBD2 on 5 matching bases. V was cut by 1 base and J by 7 bases, with 14 bases left in between. CDR3 length: 14 amino acids. Per the germline V gene, CDR1 is LNHDA and CDR2 is SQIVND (reference sequence). The CDR3 region has the DNA TGTGCCAGTAGTATAGGAGGAGACTACAATGAGCAGTACTTC. It is translated as CASSIGGDYNEQYF.

This sequence joins TRBV7-9 and TRBJ1-2; D unresolved. The ends were cut back, 1 base at V and 2 bases at J, with 14 bases in the middle. The CDR3 runs 16 residues. CDR1 is SEHNR, CDR2 FQNEAQ, per germline (reference sequence). The CDR3 region has the DNA TGTGCCAGCAGCTTAGGTTCCGGGTTAAGAAACTATGGCTACACCTTC. Translation gives CASSLGSGLRNYGYTF.